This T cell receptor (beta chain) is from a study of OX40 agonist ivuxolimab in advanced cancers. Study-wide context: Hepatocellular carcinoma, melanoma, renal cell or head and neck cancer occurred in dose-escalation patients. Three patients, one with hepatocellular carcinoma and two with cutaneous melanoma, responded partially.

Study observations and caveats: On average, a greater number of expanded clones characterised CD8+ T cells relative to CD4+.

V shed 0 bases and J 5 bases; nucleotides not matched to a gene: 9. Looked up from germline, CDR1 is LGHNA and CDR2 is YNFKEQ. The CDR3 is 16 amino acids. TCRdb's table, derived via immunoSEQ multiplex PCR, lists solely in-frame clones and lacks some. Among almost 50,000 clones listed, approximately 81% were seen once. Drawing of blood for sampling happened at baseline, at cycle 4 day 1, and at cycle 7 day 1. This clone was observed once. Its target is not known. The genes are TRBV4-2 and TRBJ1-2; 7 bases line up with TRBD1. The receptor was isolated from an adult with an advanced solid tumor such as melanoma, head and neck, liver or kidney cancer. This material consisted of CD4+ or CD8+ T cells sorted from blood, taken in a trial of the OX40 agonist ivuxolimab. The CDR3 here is CASSQEYGTELYGYTF. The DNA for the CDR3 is TGTGCCAGCAGCCAAGAATACGGGACAGAGCTTTATGGCTACACCTTC.